This T cell receptor beta chain was identified during a study of control samples from healthy donors and cancer patients. Germline assignment: CDR1 LGHDT and CDR2 YNNKEL (reference sequence). The V end lost 1 base, the J end lost 1 base, and 7 bases lay between the germline ends. This CDR3 comprises 15 residues. Profiled with immunoSEQ multiplex PCR; TCRdb holds only in-frame clones, not every one. Of 150,000 to 200,000 clones in the sample, 94% were seen once. This TCR was recovered from a woman aged 35 to 49 in good health. The V and J genes are TRBV3-1 (or the pseudogene TRBV3-2) and TRBJ2-2; D remains unclear. The sequencing sample was made of blood. CDR3 loop: CASSQVLGNTGELFF. The DNA for the CDR3 is TGTGCCAGCAGCCAAGTTTTGGGGAACACCGGGGAGCTGTTTTTT.